What follows is one T cell receptor (beta chain) and its context. Its antigen is unidentified. Generated by immunoSEQ multiplex PCR, the TCRdb table keeps only in-frame clones and is missing some. Of around 130,000 clones in the sample, 88% were seen once. This sample was taken from a study of cytomegalovirus exposure and HLA in healthy donors. Study summary: A later analysis reported the same platform for the roughly 110 validation repertoires and the approximately 640 first-cohort repertoires. Findings of the study overall: There were some public TCRs occurring in many donors, but most TCR sequences were rare. The study listed 164 cytomegalovirus-associated TCR beta chains. Subsequent analysis showed first-cohort TCR clusters tending to co-occur in some 120 validation repertoires.

Per germline, CDR1 SGHTA and CDR2 FQGNSA. The CDR3 is 15 residues long. The V and J ends lost 5 bases and 5 bases respectively, with 15 bases between them. The V gene is TRBV7-2, the J gene TRBJ2-2; TRBD1 is a possible D gene (5 bases). This receptor was obtained from a man aged 30 to 39 in good health and CMV-seronegative. Sequences were obtained from PBMCs. Here the CDR3 DNA reads TGTGCCAGCAGCAAGAGCGCAGGGTCTACCGGGGAGCTGTTTTTT. Translating it yields CASSKSAGSTGELFF.